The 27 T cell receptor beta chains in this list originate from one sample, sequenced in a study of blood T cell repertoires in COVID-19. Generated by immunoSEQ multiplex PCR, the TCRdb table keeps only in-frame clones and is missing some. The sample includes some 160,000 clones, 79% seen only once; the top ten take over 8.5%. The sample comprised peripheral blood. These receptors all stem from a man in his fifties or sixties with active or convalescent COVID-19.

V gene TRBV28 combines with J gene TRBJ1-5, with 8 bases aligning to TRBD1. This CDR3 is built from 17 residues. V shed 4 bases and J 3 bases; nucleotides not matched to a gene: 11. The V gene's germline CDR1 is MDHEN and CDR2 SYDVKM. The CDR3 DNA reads TGTGCCAGCAGTTCCCTGACAGGGGAGGCGGACAATCAGCCCCAGCATTTT. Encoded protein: CASSSLTGEADNQPQHF.

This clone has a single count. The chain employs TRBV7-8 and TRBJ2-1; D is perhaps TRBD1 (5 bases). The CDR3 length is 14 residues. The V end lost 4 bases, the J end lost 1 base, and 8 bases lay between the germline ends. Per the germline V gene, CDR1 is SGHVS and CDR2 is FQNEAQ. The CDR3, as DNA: TGTGCCAGCAGCTCAGGGAATTCCTACAATGAGCAGTTCTTC. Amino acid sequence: CASSSGNSYNEQFF.

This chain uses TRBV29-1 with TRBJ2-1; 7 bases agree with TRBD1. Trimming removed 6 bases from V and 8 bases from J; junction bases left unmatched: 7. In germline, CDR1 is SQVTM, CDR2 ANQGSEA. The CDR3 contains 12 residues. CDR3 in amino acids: CSVGTAGYEQFF. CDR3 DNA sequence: TGCAGCGTGGGGACAGCTGGCTATGAGCAGTTCTTC.

CDR3 bases: TGTGCCAGCAGCCCCTCAACTCACGGTGTTGGTGAGCAGTTCTTC. It codes for CASSPSTHGVGEQFF. This sequence joins TRBV7-9 and TRBJ2-1; D gene unclear. Trimming took 5 bases from V and 9 from J, leaving 20 bases between them. Per the germline V gene, CDR1 is SEHNR and CDR2 is FQNEAQ (reference sequence). This CDR3 is built from 15 residues.

For the CDR3, the DNA is TGTGCCAGTAGTATGGGATCGGGGGCGAACACCGGGGAGCTGTTTTTT. Residues: CASSMGSGANTGELFF. The chain combines TRBV19 with TRBJ2-2; a weak D match, TRBD2 (6 bases). V dropped 3 bases and J dropped 0 bases, with 11 bases sitting between them. The CDR3 totals 16 residues. Germline V gene sequence: CDR1 LNHDA, CDR2 SQIVND (reference sequence).

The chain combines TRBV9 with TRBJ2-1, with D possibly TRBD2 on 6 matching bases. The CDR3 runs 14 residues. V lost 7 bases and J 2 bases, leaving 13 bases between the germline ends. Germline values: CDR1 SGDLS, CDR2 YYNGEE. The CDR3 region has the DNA TGTGCCAGCTCCGACTGGGGGGCCTACAATGAGCAGTTCTTC. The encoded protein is CASSDWGAYNEQFF. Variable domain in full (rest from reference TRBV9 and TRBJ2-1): DSGVTQTPKHLITATGQRVTLRCSPRSGDLSVYWYQQSLDQGLQFLIQYYNGEERAKGNILERFSAQQFPDLHSELNLSSLELGDSALYFCASSDWGAYNEQFFGPGTRLTVL.

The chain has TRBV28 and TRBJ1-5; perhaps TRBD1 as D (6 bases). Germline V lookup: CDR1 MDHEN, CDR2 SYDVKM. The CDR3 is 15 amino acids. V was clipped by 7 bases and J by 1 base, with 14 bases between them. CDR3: CASTPGGASNQPQHF. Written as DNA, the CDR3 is TGTGCCAGCACTCCCGGGGGGGCGAGCAATCAGCCCCAGCATTTT.

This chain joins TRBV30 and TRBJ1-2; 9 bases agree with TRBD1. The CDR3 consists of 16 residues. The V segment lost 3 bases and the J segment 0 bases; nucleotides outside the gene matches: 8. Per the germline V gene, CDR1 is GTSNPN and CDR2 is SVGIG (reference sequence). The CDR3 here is CAWSPGQGFANYGYTF. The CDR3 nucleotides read TGTGCCTGGAGCCCCGGACAGGGGTTTGCTAACTATGGCTACACCTTC.

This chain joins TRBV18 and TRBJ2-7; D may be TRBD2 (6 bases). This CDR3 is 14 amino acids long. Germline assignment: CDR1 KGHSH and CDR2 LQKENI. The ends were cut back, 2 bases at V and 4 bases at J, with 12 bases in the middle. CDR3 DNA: TGTGCCAGCTCACCAGAACTAGCTACGTACGAGCAGTACTTC. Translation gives CASSPELATYEQYF. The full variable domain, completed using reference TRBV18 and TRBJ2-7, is NAGVMQNPRHLVRRRGQEARLRCSPMKGHSHVYWYRQLPEEGLKFMVYLQKENIIDESGMPKERFSAEFPKEGPSILRIQQVVRGDSAAYFCASSPELATYEQYFGPGTRLTVT.

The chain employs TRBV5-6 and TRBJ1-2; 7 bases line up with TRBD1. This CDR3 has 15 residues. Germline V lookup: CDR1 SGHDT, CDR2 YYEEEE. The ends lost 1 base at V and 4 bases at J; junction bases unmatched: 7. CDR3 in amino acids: CASSLLTGVGYGYTF. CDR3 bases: TGTGCCAGCAGCTTGCTTACAGGGGTTGGCTATGGCTACACCTTC.

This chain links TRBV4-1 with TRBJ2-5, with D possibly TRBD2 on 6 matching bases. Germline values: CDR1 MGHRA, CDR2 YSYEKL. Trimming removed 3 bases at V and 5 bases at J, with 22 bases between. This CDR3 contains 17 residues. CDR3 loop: CASSQILAAEGSETQYF. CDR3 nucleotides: TGCGCCAGCAGCCAGATACTAGCTGCCGAAGGCTCCGAGACCCAGTACTTC.

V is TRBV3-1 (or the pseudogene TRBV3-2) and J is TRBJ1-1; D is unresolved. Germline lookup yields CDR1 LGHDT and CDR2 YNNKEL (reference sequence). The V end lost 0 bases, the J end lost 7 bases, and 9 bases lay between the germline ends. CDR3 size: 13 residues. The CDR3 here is CASSQDSFLEAFF. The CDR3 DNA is TGTGCCAGCAGCCAAGACAGTTTTCTTGAAGCTTTCTTT.

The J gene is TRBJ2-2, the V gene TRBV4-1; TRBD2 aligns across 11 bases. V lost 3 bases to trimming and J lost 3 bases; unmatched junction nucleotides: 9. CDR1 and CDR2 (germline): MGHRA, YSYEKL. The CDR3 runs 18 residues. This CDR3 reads CASSQTSGNPGDTGELFF. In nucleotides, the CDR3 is TGCGCCAGCAGCCAGACTAGCGGGAACCCAGGGGACACCGGGGAGCTGTTTTTT.

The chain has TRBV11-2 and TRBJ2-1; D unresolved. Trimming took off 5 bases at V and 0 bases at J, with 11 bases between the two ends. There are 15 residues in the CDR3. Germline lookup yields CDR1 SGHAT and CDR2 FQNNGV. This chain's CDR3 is CASSLGQSSYNEQFF. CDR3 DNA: TGTGCCAGCAGCCTGGGCCAAAGCTCCTACAATGAGCAGTTCTTC.

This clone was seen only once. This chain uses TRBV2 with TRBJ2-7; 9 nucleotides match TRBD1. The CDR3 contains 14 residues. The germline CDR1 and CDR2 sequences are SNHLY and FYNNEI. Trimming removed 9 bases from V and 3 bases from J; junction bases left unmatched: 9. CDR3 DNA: TGTGCCAGTAACTCCGGGACAGGGAGCTACGAGCAGTACTTC. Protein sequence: CASNSGTGSYEQYF.

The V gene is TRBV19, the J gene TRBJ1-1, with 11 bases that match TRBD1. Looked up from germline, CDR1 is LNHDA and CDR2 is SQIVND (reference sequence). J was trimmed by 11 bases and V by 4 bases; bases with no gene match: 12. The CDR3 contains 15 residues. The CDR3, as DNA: TGTGCCAGTAGTACCCTCCAGGGACAGGGGGTTTTGGCTTTCTTT. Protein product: CASSTLQGQGVLAFF.

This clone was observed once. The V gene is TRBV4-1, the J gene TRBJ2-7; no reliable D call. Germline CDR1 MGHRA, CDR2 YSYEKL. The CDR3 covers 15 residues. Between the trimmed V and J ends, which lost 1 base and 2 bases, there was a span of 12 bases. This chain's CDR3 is CASSQAADTTYEQYF. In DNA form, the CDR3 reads TGCGCCAGCAGCCAAGCTGCTGACACCACCTACGAGCAGTACTTC.

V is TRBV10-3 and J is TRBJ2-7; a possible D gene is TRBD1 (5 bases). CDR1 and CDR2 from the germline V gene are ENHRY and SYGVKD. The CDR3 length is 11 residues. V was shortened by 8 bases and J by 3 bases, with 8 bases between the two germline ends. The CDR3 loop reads CAISRDYEQYF. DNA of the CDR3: TGTGCCATCTCCAGGGACTACGAGCAGTACTTC.

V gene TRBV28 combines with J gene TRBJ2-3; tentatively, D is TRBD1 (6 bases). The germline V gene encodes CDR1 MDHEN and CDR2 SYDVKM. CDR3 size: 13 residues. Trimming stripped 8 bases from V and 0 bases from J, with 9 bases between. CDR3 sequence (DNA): TGTGCCAGCGGACAGCCTAGCACAGATACGCAGTATTTT. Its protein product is CASGQPSTDTQYF. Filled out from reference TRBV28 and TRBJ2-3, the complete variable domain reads DVKVTQSSRYLVKRTGEKVFLECVQDMDHENMFWYRQDPGLGLRLIYFSYDVKMKEKGDIPEGYSVSREKKERFSLILESASTNQTSMYLCASGQPSTDTQYFGPGTRLTVL.

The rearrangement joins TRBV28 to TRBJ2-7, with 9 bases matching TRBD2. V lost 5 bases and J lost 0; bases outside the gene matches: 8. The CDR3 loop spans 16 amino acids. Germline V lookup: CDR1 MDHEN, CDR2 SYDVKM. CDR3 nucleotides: TGTGCCAGCAGTCAGTTGACTAGCGGAGCCTCCTACGAGCAGTACTTC. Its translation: CASSQLTSGASYEQYF.

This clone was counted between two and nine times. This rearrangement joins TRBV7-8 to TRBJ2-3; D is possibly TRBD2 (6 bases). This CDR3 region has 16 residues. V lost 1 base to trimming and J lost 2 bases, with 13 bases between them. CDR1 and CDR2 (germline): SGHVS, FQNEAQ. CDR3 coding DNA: TGTGCCAGCAGCTTAGGGCGACTAGTTACCACAGATACGCAGTATTTT. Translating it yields CASSLGRLVTTDTQYF.

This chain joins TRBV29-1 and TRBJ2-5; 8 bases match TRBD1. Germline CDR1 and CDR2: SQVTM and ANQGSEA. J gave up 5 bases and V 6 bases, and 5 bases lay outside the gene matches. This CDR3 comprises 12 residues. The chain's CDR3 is CSVQGAEETQYF. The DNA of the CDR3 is TGCAGCGTCCAGGGGGCGGAGGAGACCCAGTACTTC.

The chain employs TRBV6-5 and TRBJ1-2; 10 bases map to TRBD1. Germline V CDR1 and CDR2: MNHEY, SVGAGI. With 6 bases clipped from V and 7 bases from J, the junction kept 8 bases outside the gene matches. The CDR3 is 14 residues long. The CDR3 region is CASRKDRGFFGYTF. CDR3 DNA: TGTGCCAGCAGAAAGGACAGGGGGTTTTTTGGCTACACCTTC.

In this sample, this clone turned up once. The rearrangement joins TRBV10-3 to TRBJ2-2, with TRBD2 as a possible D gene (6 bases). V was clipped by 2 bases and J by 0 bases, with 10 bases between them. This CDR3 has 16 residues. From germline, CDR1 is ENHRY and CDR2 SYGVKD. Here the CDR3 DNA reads TGTGCCATCAGTGAGGTACTAGCAACGAACACCGGGGAGCTGTTTTTT. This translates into CAISEVLATNTGELFF.

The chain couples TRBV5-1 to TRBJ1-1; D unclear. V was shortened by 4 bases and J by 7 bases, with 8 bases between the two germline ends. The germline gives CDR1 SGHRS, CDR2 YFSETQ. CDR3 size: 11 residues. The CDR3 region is CASSLGGEAFF. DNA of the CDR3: TGCGCCAGCAGCCTGGGCGGTGAAGCTTTCTTT.

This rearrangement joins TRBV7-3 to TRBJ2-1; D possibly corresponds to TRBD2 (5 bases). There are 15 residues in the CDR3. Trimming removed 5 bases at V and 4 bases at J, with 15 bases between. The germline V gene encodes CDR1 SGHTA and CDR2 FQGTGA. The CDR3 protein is CASSPPERIYNEQFF. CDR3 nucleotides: TGTGCCAGCAGCCCCCCCGAGCGGATTTACAATGAGCAGTTCTTC.

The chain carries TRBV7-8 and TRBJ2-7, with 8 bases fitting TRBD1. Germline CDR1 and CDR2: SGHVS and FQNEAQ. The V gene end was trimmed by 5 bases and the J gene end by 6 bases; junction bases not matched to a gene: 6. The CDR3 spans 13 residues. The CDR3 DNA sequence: TGTGCCAGCAGCCGACAGGGGAAGGTCGAGCAGTACTTC. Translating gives CASSRQGKVEQYF.